This TCR beta chain originates from a study of regulatory T cells in long-lasting Graves disease. At least ten counts were recorded for this clonotype. What it binds is not known. The CDR3 has 18 amino acids. CDR1 and CDR2 from the germline V gene are MNHNS and SASEGT. Unmatched junction bases numbered 10, after V lost 0 bases and J lost 7 bases. Time point: newly diagnosed GD, antithyroid drugs for less than 3 months. PBMC-derived RNA was used for the TCR library. It was an endocrinology department in Xi'an, China, that provided the patients. Arm-PCR of CDR3 regions and iRepertoire HTBI primers were used to build TCR beta libraries. TCRdb re-derived calls from the multiplex PCR reads in MiXCR, one entry per CDR3 protein. Among under 250,000 distinct CDR3 sequences listed, around 20% were seen once. Study-wide results and caveats: Under persistent disease, TRBV28, TRBJ1-2 and TRBJ2-5 were used preferentially. Reduced TCR diversity was observed in persistent Graves' patients versus newly diagnosed patients.

The V call is TRBV6-1, the J call TRBJ2-2, with 11 bases that match TRBD1. Sample: peripheral blood mononuclear cells (PBMCs), taken at new diagnosis, from a patient treated with antithyroid drugs. The TCR comes from a female donor with Graves disease. This CDR3 is CASSEAFRTGGAFGELFF. For the CDR3, the DNA is TGTGCCAGCAGTGAAGCATTCAGGACAGGGGGCGCTTTCGGGGAGCTGTTTTTT.